Listed here are 16 T cell receptor beta chains from one sample, sequenced in a study of blood T cell repertoires in COVID-19. The table came from immunoSEQ multiplex PCR; TCRdb's copy has only in-frame clones and leaves some out. The sample lists roughly 400,000 clones, around 87% occurring once. The sample was PBMCs or T cells enriched from blood (not recorded which). These receptors were taken from a woman aged 45-59 years who had recovered from COVID-19.

The chain carries TRBV5-1 and TRBJ2-7, with D maybe TRBD1 (5 bases). The CDR3 length is 14 residues. The germline CDR1 and CDR2 sequences are SGHRS and YFSETQ. V lost 4 bases, J lost 5 bases, and 16 bases lay in between. This CDR3 reads CASSLGQQPNEQYF. The CDR3 nucleotides read TGCGCCAGCAGCCTTGGACAACAGCCGAACGAGCAGTACTTC.

The chain recombines TRBV4-1 with TRBJ2-1; 10 bases fit TRBD2. Trimming cost V 3 bases and J 4 bases; bases outside gene matches: 9. CDR3 size: 17 residues. Germline CDR1 reads MGHRA; CDR2 reads YSYEKL. The CDR3 protein is CASSHPEWTSGYNEQFF. CDR3 nucleotides: TGCGCCAGCAGCCATCCTGAATGGACTAGCGGTTACAATGAGCAGTTCTTC.

This clone showed up just once. The chain employs TRBV27 and TRBJ1-1, with D uncertain. The CDR3 totals 10 residues. The ends were cut back, 8 bases at V and 11 bases at J, with 12 bases in the middle. Germline V gene sequence: CDR1 MNHEY, CDR2 SMNVEV (reference sequence). The DNA for the CDR3 is TGTGCCAGCCCTGAACCGCAGGCTTTCTTT. This sequence encodes CASPEPQAFF.

The chain has TRBV5-8 and TRBJ1-2; D is uncertain. The CDR3 has 12 amino acids. Germline assignment: CDR1 SGHTS and CDR2 YDEGEE. Trimming shortened V by 7 bases and J by 3 bases, and 10 bases separated the two germline ends. The CDR3 protein is CASRTDDYGYTF. DNA for the CDR3: TGTGCCAGCCGGACTGACGACTATGGCTACACCTTC. The variable domain in full, with the rest retrieved from reference TRBV5-8 and TRBJ1-2, is EAGVTQSPTHLIKTRGQQATLRCSPISGHTSVYWYQQALGLGLQFLLWYDEGEERNRGNFPPRFSGRQFPNYSSELNVNALELEDSALYLCASRTDDYGYTFGSGTRLTVV.

Only one count was recorded for this clone. The rearrangement uses TRBV18 and TRBJ2-1, with D tentatively TRBD1 (5 bases). V was shortened by 6 bases and J by 12 bases, with 15 bases between the two germline ends. The length of the CDR3 is 12 residues. From germline, CDR1 is KGHSH and CDR2 LQKENI. The CDR3 is CASSPREDAQFF. As DNA, the CDR3 is TGTGCCAGCTCCCCCAGGGAAGATGCGCAGTTCTTC.

V and J are TRBV7-2 and TRBJ1-2; D is undetermined. V was trimmed by 1 base and J by 2 bases, leaving 8 bases between them. The germline V gene has CDR1 SGHTA and CDR2 FQGNSA. This CDR3 has 14 amino acids. The CDR3 coding sequence is TGTGCCAGCAGCTTAGGATCTCAGAACTATGGCTACACCTTC. It codes for CASSLGSQNYGYTF.

The DNA for the CDR3 is TGTGCCAGCAGCGGAACTCTGGAAGGAGACACTGAAGCTTTCTTT. Protein: CASSGTLEGDTEAFF. The chain is built from TRBV5-5 and TRBJ1-1, with D uncertain. The CDR3 extends over 15 amino acids. V was shortened by 4 bases and J by 3 bases, with 16 bases between the two germline ends. The germline CDR1 and CDR2 sequences are SGHKS and YYEKEE (reference sequence).

The chain employs TRBV27 and TRBJ2-7; a possible D gene is TRBD2 (5 bases). Between the trimmed V and J ends, which lost 4 bases and 0 bases, there was a span of 13 bases. The CDR3 is 15 residues long. CDR1 and CDR2 from the germline V gene are MNHEY and SMNVEV (reference sequence). The CDR3 protein is CASSSLAGNSYEQYF. DNA of the CDR3: TGTGCCAGCAGTTCTCTGGCCGGGAACTCCTACGAGCAGTACTTC.

The chain couples TRBV12-3 or TRBV12-4 to TRBJ2-2; a weak D match, TRBD2 (6 bases). The CDR3 consists of 13 residues. Trimming removed 3 bases from V and 8 bases from J, with 10 bases in between. In nucleotides, the CDR3 is TGTGCCAGCAGTTTCATCCGGGAGGGGGAGCTGTTTTTT. Translation gives CASSFIREGELFF.

The CDR3 coding sequence is TGTGCCAGCAGTCGACAGGGCTTGAACACTGAAGCTTTCTTT. This sequence encodes CASSRQGLNTEAFF. The chain recombines TRBV2 with TRBJ1-1; the match to TRBD1 covers 7 bases. Germline V gene lookup returns CDR1 SNHLY and CDR2 FYNNEI. Unmatched junction bases numbered 3, after V lost 5 bases and J lost 0 bases. CDR3 size: 14 residues.

CDR3 residues: CASSPGTGGITDTQYF. The DNA of the CDR3 is TGTGCCAGCAGCCCTGGGACAGGGGGTATAACAGATACGCAGTATTTT. V usage is TRBV3-1 (or the pseudogene TRBV3-2) and J usage is TRBJ2-3, with 11 bases aligning to TRBD1. CDR1 and CDR2 from the germline V gene are LGHDT and YNNKEL (reference sequence). J gave up 3 bases and V 4 bases, and 6 bases lay outside the gene matches. This CDR3 is 16 amino acids long.

This chain connects TRBV2 to TRBJ2-7, with D perhaps matching TRBD1 (5 bases). With 3 bases removed from V and 5 bases from J, the gap between germline ends came to 11 bases. CDR3 length equals 13 residues. Germline assignment: CDR1 SNHLY and CDR2 FYNNEI. CDR3 coding DNA: TGTGCCAGCAGTGACAGGGTGTGGCACGAGCAGTACTTC. It encodes CASSDRVWHEQYF.

The chain is built from TRBV27 and TRBJ2-5; 7 bases map to TRBD1. CDR1 MNHEY and CDR2 SMNVEV come from the germline V gene (reference sequence). V dropped 2 bases and J dropped 4; count of bases not matched to a gene: 1. This CDR3 comprises 13 residues. The DNA for the CDR3 is TGTGCCAGCAGTTTAAACAGGGGAGAGACCCAGTACTTC. Translating gives CASSLNRGETQYF.

In this sample, this clone turned up a few times. V is TRBV5-1 and J is TRBJ2-7, with no clear D. The CDR3 has 13 amino acids. The germline CDR1 and CDR2 sequences are SGHRS and YFSETQ. Trimming left V 1 base short and J 0 bases short, with 5 bases between. The CDR3 nucleotides are TGCGCCAGCAGCTTGTACATCTCCTACGAGCAGTACTTC. This codes for CASSLYISYEQYF.

J is TRBJ1-5 and V is TRBV19, with D maybe TRBD1 (5 bases). V lost 5 bases to trimming and J lost 2 bases, with 16 bases between them. Germline V gene lookup returns CDR1 LNHDA and CDR2 SQIVND (reference sequence). CDR3 length equals 16 residues. In nucleotides, the CDR3 is TGTGCCAGTAGTTCCGTATGGGGGGAAGGCAATCAGCCCCAGCATTTT. This encodes CASSSVWGEGNQPQHF.

The V and J genes are TRBV24-1 and TRBJ2-1, with TRBD2 identical over 7 bases. Trimming removed 3 bases from V and 6 bases from J; junction bases left unmatched: 10. The CDR3 runs 16 residues. CDR1 is KGHDR and CDR2 is SFDVKD in the germline V gene. CDR3 in amino acids: CATSDRGRTSLNEQFF. The CDR3 DNA sequence: TGTGCCACCAGTGATCGGGGGAGGACTAGTCTCAATGAGCAGTTCTTC.